This T cell receptor (beta chain) is from a study of cytomegalovirus exposure and HLA in healthy donors. Findings and caveats of the study: A few chains linked to CMV were shown in vitro to be specific for CMV antigens. Per a later analysis, HLA-associated TCR beta chains showed more clonal expansion than other, equally common TCR beta chains. High sensitivity and specificity were reportedly achieved when the classifier diagnosed cytomegalovirus status.

Donors were ostensibly healthy at sampling, although undocumented immune exposures were probable. It was with 60 Vbeta and 13 Jbeta primers that the PCR ran. Clones were sequenced by immunoSEQ multiplex PCR, and TCRdb holds only the in-frame ones, with some missing. The sample includes around 210,000 clones, around 80% seen only once; the top ten take under 0.6%. Germline CDR1 SNHLY, CDR2 FYNNEI. V was trimmed by 1 base and J by 4 bases, leaving 7 bases between them. CDR3 length equals 13 residues. As concerns this clone: Its antigen remains unidentified.

V gene TRBV2 combines with J gene TRBJ1-1; tentative D call: TRBD1 (5 bases). Specimen: PBMCs. The sequence was collected from a boy younger than 18 in good health and CMV-seronegative. CDR3 DNA: TGTGCCAGCAGTGAAGGCAGGGTCACTGAAGCTTTCTTT. Translated, it gives CASSEGRVTEAFF.